The rows below give T cell receptor beta chains drawn from one sample of a study of blood T cell repertoires in COVID-19. Clones were read by immunoSEQ multiplex PCR, and TCRdb kept only the in-frame ones, dropping some. Of some 41,000 clones in the sample, roughly 90% were seen once. Sequencing input: peripheral blood. The receptors originated from a human donor in a cohort sampled during active COVID-19. Both conserved end residues are part of each CDR3. Each record gives: V gene, clone size, D gene, J gene, CDR3 protein, CDR3 DNA. The D gene is left open where the match is weak. Only some rows state a clone size, as once, few, many or a class for expanded clones.

TRBV28	NA	NA	TRBJ1-1	CASSKYTGQSGPEAFF	TGTGCCAGCAGTAAATATACGGGACAATCAGGGCCCGAAGCTTTCTTT
TRBV5-1	once	NA	TRBJ2-4	CASSSGGDRPNIQYF	TGCGCCAGCAGCTCCGGAGGCGACAGGCCGAACATTCAGTACTTC
TRBV7-9	NA	NA	TRBJ1-5	CASSSQVQPQHF	TGTGCCAGCAGCTCCCAGGTTCAGCCCCAGCATTTT
TRBV11-2	NA	TRBD1	TRBJ1-5	CASSYRIRDRVGSTQPQHF	TGTGCCAGCAGCTACCGGATCCGGGACAGGGTCGGTAGTACGCAGCCCCAGCATTTT
TRBV25-1	NA	NA	TRBJ1-4	CASRTATNEKLFF	TGTGCCAGCAGGACTGCAACTAATGAAAAACTGTTTTTT
TRBV12-1	once	NA	TRBJ1-6	CASSFAQDRQNSPLHF	TGTGCCAGCAGCTTTGCGCAAGACAGGCAGAATTCACCCCTCCACTTT
TRBV4-2	NA	NA	TRBJ2-3	CASSQDPGDRITQYF	TGTGCCAGCAGCCAAGATCCCGGGGATCGAATTACGCAGTATTTT
TRBV12-3/TRBV12-4	once	NA	TRBJ2-7	CASSLALSGQYF	TGTGCCAGCAGTTTAGCGCTGAGCGGGCAGTACTTC
TRBV7-3	NA	TRBD2	TRBJ2-3	CASSPSSGADTQYF	TGTGCCAGCAGTCCCTCCAGCGGGGCGGATACGCAGTATTTT
TRBV9	NA	NA	TRBJ1-4	CASSVGVSGDEKLFF	TGTGCCAGCAGCGTCGGGGTGAGTGGGGATGAAAAACTGTTTTTT
TRBV7-2	NA	NA	TRBJ2-5	CASSLGRQETQYF	TGTGCCAGCAGCTTGGGGAGACAAGAGACCCAGTACTTC
TRBV20-1	NA	NA	TRBJ2-3	CSASIFPRQTTDTQYF	TGCAGTGCTAGTATCTTTCCGAGACAGACCACAGATACGCAGTATTTT
TRBV7-8	NA	NA	TRBJ1-4	CASSYTGLEKLFF	TGTGCCAGCAGCTATACAGGGTTGGAAAAACTGTTTTTT
TRBV5-4	NA	NA	TRBJ2-3	CASSPGFSDTQYF	TGTGCCAGCAGCCCGGGGTTTTCAGATACGCAGTATTTT
TRBV9	NA	TRBD2	TRBJ2-3	CASSGTSGGPRGSQYF	TGTGCCAGCAGTGGGACTAGCGGGGGCCCCCGTGGATCGCAGTATTTT
TRBV18	NA	NA	TRBJ2-5	CASSRQSQETQYF	TGTGCCAGCTCACGACAGAGCCAAGAGACCCAGTACTTC
TRBV6-5	once	TRBD1	TRBJ1-2	CASSPDRGAYGYTF	TGTGCCAGCAGCCCCGACAGGGGGGCCTATGGCTACACCTTC
TRBV7-9	NA	TRBD2	TRBJ2-7	CASSPGLAGKEQYF	TGTGCCAGCAGCCCCGGACTAGCGGGTAAAGAGCAGTACTTC
TRBV2	NA	TRBD1	TRBJ1-6	CASSADRGRNSPLHF	TGTGCCAGCAGTGCCGACAGGGGAAGAAACTCACCCCTCCACTTT
TRBV7-9	NA	NA	TRBJ1-3	CASTRPGDSGNTIYF	TGTGCCAGCACCCGCCCAGGTGACTCTGGAAACACCATATATTTT
TRBV4-3	few	NA	TRBJ2-7	CASSQGGTSPYEQYF	TGCGCCAGCAGCCAAGGGGGGACTTCCCCTTACGAGCAGTACTTC
TRBV9	NA	NA	TRBJ2-3	CASSPAHNPSDTQYF	TGTGCCAGCAGCCCCGCTCATAATCCCAGTGATACGCAGTATTTT